One sample yielded the 14 T cell receptor beta chains listed below, sequenced in a study of radiation and T cells in renal cell carcinoma. This sample's time point: baseline pretreatment blood. Treatment noted: 15 Gy SBRT to primary tumor, nephrectomy 4 weeks later. Method: immunoSEQ multiplex PCR; TCRdb's copy keeps in-frame clones and lacks some. The top ten clones hold over 3.5% of a sample with approximately 150,000 clones, 88% of them seen once. Source: blood, taken from a patient whose treatment included radiotherapy and nephrectomy. The receptor source for this set is a woman in her seventies with renal cell carcinoma.

This sequence joins TRBV27 and TRBJ2-7, with TRBD2 matching over 12 bases. Germline assignment: CDR1 MNHEY and CDR2 SMNVEV (reference sequence). The CDR3 totals 16 residues. Unmatched junction bases numbered 9, after V lost 5 bases and J lost 4 bases. The CDR3 spells CASSGLAGFSLYEQYF. CDR3 DNA: TGTGCCAGCAGTGGACTAGCGGGGTTCTCTTTATACGAGCAGTACTTC.

This clone turned up a few times. The chain recombines TRBV2 with TRBJ2-3, with D possibly matching TRBD1 (6 bases). The CDR3 has 16 amino acids. V was clipped by 7 bases and J by 0 bases, with 17 bases between them. Germline V gene data show CDR1 as SNHLY and CDR2 as FYNNEI. This CDR3 is CASTERQGRSTDTQYF. DNA of the CDR3: TGTGCCAGCACCGAAAGGCAGGGGCGAAGCACAGATACGCAGTATTTT.

This clone was seen a single time. The chain joins TRBV29-1 to TRBJ2-1, with 8 bases that match TRBD2. The germline V gene has CDR1 SQVTM and CDR2 ANQGSEA. J was trimmed by 7 bases and V by 3 bases; bases with no gene match: 8. This CDR3 region has 14 residues. In DNA, the CDR3 is TGCAGCGTTGACAACGGGGGGGCCCAGAATGAGCAGTTCTTC. It codes for CSVDNGGAQNEQFF.

The V and J genes are TRBV28 and TRBJ1-6, with TRBD1 matching 9 bases. Germline CDR1 reads MDHEN; CDR2 reads SYDVKM. This CDR3 contains 15 residues. With V trimmed by 3 bases and J by 6 bases, 3 bases remained unmatched. The CDR3 sequence is CASSFGDRVNSPLHF. The CDR3 nucleotides read TGTGCCAGCAGTTTCGGGGACAGGGTTAATTCACCCCTCCACTTT.

This clone was observed a few times. The J gene is TRBJ1-4, the V gene TRBV5-1; 12 positions agree with TRBD1. The germline gives CDR1 SGHRS, CDR2 YFSETQ. V lost 3 bases and J lost 3; bases outside the gene matches: 9. The CDR3 totals 18 residues. Here the CDR3 reads CASSSHRDRGLSNEKLFF. The DNA of the CDR3 is TGCGCCAGCAGCTCACACCGGGACAGGGGGCTCTCTAATGAAAAACTGTTTTTT. The complete variable domain, with remaining parts taken from reference TRBV5-1 and TRBJ1-4, reads KAGVTQTPRYLIKTRGQQVTLSCSPISGHRSVSWYQQTPGQGLQFLFEYFSETQRNKGNFPGRFSGRQFSNSRSEMNVSTLELGDSALYLCASSSHRDRGLSNEKLFFGSGTQLSVL.

The chain is built from TRBV11-3 and TRBJ2-3, with D perhaps matching TRBD2 (5 bases). Trimming removed 3 bases at V and 8 bases at J, with 24 bases between. Germline lookup yields CDR1 SGHNT and CDR2 YENEEA. This CDR3 spans 17 amino acids. In nucleotides, the CDR3 is TGTGCCAGCAGCTTGAGGACCCGGACTGTACCACAGCGTACGCAGTATTTT. Translated, it gives CASSLRTRTVPQRTQYF. Based on the CDR3 plus reference TRBV11-3 and TRBJ2-3, the full variable domain is EAGVVQSPRYKIIEKKQPVAFWCNPISGHNTLYWYLQNLGQGPELLIRYENEEAVDDSQLPKDRFSAERLKGVDSTLKIQPAELGDSAVYLCASSLRTRTVPQRTQYFGPGTRLTVL.

This chain uses TRBV5-1 with TRBJ1-1, with D possibly TRBD1 on 5 matching bases. The V and J ends lost 4 bases and 1 base respectively, with 14 bases between them. The CDR3 has 15 residues. Per germline, CDR1 SGHRS and CDR2 YFSETQ. CDR3 sequence reads: CASSPGDAKNTEAFF. CDR3 in DNA: TGCGCCAGCAGCCCGGGGGACGCCAAGAACACTGAAGCTTTCTTT. Filled out from reference TRBV5-1 and TRBJ1-1, the complete variable domain reads KAGVTQTPRYLIKTRGQQVTLSCSPISGHRSVSWYQQTPGQGLQFLFEYFSETQRNKGNFPGRFSGRQFSNSRSEMNVSTLELGDSALYLCASSPGDAKNTEAFFGQGTRLTVV.

Remarks on this clone: The same CDR3 can be traced to other DNA sequences in this sample. This rearrangement joins TRBV7-3 to TRBJ1-1; D perhaps matches TRBD1 (6 bases). Germline V gene data show CDR1 as SGHTA and CDR2 as FQGTGA. This CDR3 contains 13 residues. Trimming removed 3 bases at V and 2 bases at J, with 7 bases between. The CDR3 region has the DNA TGTGCCAGCAGCTTGGGACAAAACACTGAAGCTTTCTTT. As protein: CASSLGQNTEAFF. The full variable domain, rest sourced from reference TRBV7-3 and TRBJ1-1, is GAGVSQTPSNKVTEKGKYVELRCDPISGHTALYWYRQSLGQGPEFLIYFQGTGAADDSGLPNDRFFAVRPEGSVSTLKIQRTERGDSAVYLCASSLGQNTEAFFGQGTRLTVV.

This rearrangement joins TRBV7-2 to TRBJ1-2; 7 nucleotides align to TRBD1. Trimming at V came to 6 bases and at J to 4 bases, leaving 8 bases not matched to a gene. CDR3 length equals 14 residues. Germline V gives CDR1 SGHTA, CDR2 FQGNSA. CDR3: CASSRQGHPYGYTF. CDR3 bases: TGTGCCAGCAGTCGACAGGGTCATCCCTATGGCTACACCTTC.

This sequence joins TRBV18 and TRBJ1-5; the D is unclear. CDR1 and CDR2 from the germline V gene are KGHSH and LQKENI. The V end lost 2 bases, the J end lost 7 bases, and 9 bases lay between the germline ends. CDR3 length: 13 residues. DNA of the CDR3: TGTGCCAGCTCACCAGGTGGCCGGCAGCCCCAGCATTTT. Translating gives CASSPGGRQPQHF.

This sequence joins TRBV6-6 and TRBJ2-7, with TRBD1 as a possible D gene (6 bases). V was trimmed by 2 bases and J by 3 bases, leaving 11 bases between them. The CDR3 runs to 14 residues. The germline gives CDR1 MNHNY, CDR2 SVGAGI (reference sequence). CDR3 nucleotides: TGTGCCAGCAGTTACGGGACATCGCTCTACGAGCAGTACTTC. Translating it yields CASSYGTSLYEQYF.

The chain combines TRBV15 with TRBJ1-5; 7 nucleotides agree with TRBD1. CDR1 is LNHNV, CDR2 YYDKDF, per germline (reference sequence). There are 17 residues in the CDR3. V shed 5 bases, J shed 4 bases, and the junction held 14 bases outside the gene matches. The DNA for the CDR3 is TGTGCCACCAGCGGGGGGACAGCCCCCTTTGGGAATCAGCCCCAGCATTTT. Translating gives CATSGGTAPFGNQPQHF.

This chain connects TRBV7-2 to TRBJ1-3, with 9 positions matching TRBD1. Looked up from germline, CDR1 is SGHTA and CDR2 is FQGNSA. J lost 7 bases, V lost 5 bases, and 6 bases had no gene match. The CDR3 length is 14 residues. Here the CDR3 reads CASSPTGGLNTIYF. The CDR3 DNA sequence: TGTGCCAGCAGCCCGACAGGGGGATTGAACACCATATATTTT.

V and J are TRBV5-1 and TRBJ2-1, with a weak D call TRBD1 (6 bases). Germline V gene data show CDR1 as SGHRS and CDR2 as YFSETQ. The CDR3 is 15 amino acids. V lost 4 bases and J lost 5, with 16 bases in between. The CDR3: CASSHHRDRDNEQFF. CDR3 bases: TGCGCCAGCAGCCATCACAGGGATCGGGACAATGAGCAGTTCTTC. Looking up the rest from reference TRBV5-1 and TRBJ2-1 gives the full variable domain: KAGVTQTPRYLIKTRGQQVTLSCSPISGHRSVSWYQQTPGQGLQFLFEYFSETQRNKGNFPGRFSGRQFSNSRSEMNVSTLELGDSALYLCASSHHRDRDNEQFFGPGTRLTVL.